This entry describes one T cell receptor beta chain. Its antigen is as yet unknown. A read error may explain this, as a much larger clone is one base away. V lost 1 base to trimming and J lost 5 bases, with 6 bases between them. CDR1 and CDR2 (germline): SNHLY, FYNNEI. This CDR3 comprises 12 residues. These data originate in a study of tumor-infiltrating lymphocytes in primary liver carcinoma. Study results and caveats: Detection in all five tumor regions applied to only about 7.5-24% of top clones.

The source material, about 17-31 mg of unsorted bulk tissue, was used to co-extract RNA and DNA. Samples were taken from five separate regions of every tumor. Starting from 400 to 500 ng of total RNA, TCR beta cDNA was produced with a primer in the constant region. For TCR beta, libraries were produced by three nested multiplex PCR rounds using slightly modified ARM-PCR. TRBV1-TRBV30 forward primers paired with a C-beta reverse primer were used in the first two PCR rounds, which ran approximately 11 cycles each. One entry per CDR3 protein results from TCRdb running MiXCR on the multiplex PCR reads. The sample yields tens of thousands of distinct CDR3 sequences, over 65% seen once.

This receptor was obtained from a man aged 35 to 55 with primary liver carcinoma and hepatitis B virus infection. The V call is TRBV2, the J call TRBJ2-7; possible D gene TRBD1, 6 bases. The specimen was liver tumor tissue from sampling region 5. Subset here: tumor region T5, tumor centre. The chain's CDR3 is CASSEGQDEQYF. CDR3 bases: TGTGCCAGCAGTGAAGGACAGGACGAGCAGTACTTC.